This T cell receptor (beta chain) was identified during a study of cytomegalovirus exposure and HLA in healthy donors. The study, taken as a whole, reports: A previous analysis found most TCR beta V segments productive roughly 87% or roughly 30% of the time.

Per germline, CDR1 SQVTM and CDR2 ANQGSEA. The CDR3 is 13 amino acids. PCR primers comprised 60 Vbeta and 13 Jbeta primers. The data were produced by immunoSEQ multiplex PCR, yet TCRdb's version contains in-frame clones alone and is incomplete. The table lists around 250,000 clones, nearly 95% of them singletons, with roughly 1.6% in the top ten. Donors consisted of healthy bone marrow donors. Worth noting for this clone: Its antigen is still unknown.

The chain couples TRBV29-1 to TRBJ2-5; D is perhaps TRBD2 (6 bases). The J call may be incorrect, as the DNA end agrees better with TRBJ2-7. This receptor was taken from a girl aged 2 to 10 in good health and CMV-seronegative. Material: PBMCs. The CDR3 loop is CSVLGGSSYEQYF. CDR3 sequence (DNA): TGCAGCGTTCTTGGGGGGAGCTCCTACGAGCAGTACTTC.